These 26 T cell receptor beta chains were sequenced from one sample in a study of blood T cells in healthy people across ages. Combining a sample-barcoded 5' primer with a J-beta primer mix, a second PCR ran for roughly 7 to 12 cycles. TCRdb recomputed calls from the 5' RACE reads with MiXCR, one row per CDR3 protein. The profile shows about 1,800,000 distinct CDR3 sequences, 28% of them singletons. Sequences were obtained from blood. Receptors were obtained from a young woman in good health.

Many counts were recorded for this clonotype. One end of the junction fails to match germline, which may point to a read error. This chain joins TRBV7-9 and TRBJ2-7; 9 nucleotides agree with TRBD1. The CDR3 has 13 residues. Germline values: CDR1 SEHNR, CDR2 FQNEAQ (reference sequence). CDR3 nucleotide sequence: TGTGTCAGCAGGTCCGGGACAGGGAACGAGCAGTACTTC. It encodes CVSRSGTGNEQYF.

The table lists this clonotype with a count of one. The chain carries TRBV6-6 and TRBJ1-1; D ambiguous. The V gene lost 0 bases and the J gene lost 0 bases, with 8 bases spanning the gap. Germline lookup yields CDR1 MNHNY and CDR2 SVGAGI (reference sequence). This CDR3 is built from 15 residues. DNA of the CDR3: TGTGCCAGCAGTTACTCGTCTCAATTGAACACTGAAGCTTTCTTT. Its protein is CASSYSSQLNTEAFF.

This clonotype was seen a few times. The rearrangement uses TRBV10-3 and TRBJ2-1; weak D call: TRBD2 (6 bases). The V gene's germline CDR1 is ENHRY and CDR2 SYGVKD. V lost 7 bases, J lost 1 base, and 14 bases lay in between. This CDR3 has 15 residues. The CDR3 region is CAITGGAGSYNEQFF. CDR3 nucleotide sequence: TGTGCCATCACCGGAGGGGCGGGTTCCTACAATGAGCAGTTCTTC.

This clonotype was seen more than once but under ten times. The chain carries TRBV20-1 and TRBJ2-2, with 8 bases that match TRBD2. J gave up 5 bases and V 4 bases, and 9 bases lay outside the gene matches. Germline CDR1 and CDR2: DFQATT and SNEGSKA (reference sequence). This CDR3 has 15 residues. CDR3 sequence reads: CSAKPGGGGTGELFF. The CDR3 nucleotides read TGCAGTGCTAAACCGGGAGGGGGTGGAACCGGGGAGCTGTTTTTT.

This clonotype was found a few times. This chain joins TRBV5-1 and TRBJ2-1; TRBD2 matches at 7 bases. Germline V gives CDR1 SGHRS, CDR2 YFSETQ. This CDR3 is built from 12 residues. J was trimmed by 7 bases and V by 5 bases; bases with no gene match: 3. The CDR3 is CASRTSNNEQFF. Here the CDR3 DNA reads TGCGCCAGCAGGACTAGCAATAATGAGCAGTTCTTC.

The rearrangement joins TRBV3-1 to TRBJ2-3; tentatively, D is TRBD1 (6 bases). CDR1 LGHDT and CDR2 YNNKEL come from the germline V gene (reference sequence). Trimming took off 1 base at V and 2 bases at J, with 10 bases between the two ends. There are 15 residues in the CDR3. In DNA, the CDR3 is TGTGCCAGCAGCCAAGTGGGACACATCACAGATACGCAGTATTTT. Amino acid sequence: CASSQVGHITDTQYF.

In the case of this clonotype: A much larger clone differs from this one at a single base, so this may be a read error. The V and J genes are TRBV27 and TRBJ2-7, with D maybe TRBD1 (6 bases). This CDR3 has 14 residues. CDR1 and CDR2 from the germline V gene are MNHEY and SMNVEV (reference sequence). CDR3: CASGLSGQSYEQYF. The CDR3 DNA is TGTGCCAGCGGTTTATCAGGACAGAGCTACGAGCAGTACTTC.

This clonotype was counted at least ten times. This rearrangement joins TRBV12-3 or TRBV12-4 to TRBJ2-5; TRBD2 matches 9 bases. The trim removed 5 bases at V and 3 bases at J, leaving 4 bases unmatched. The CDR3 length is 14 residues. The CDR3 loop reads CASSKRGEKETQYF. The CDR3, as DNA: TGTGCCAGCAGTAAGCGGGGGGAGAAAGAGACCCAGTACTTC.

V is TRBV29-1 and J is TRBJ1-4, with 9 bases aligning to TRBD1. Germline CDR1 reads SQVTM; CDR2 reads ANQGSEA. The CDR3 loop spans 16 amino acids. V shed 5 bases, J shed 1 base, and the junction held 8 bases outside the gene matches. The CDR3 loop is CSVIGQGTGTNEKLFF. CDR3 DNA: TGCAGCGTTATAGGACAGGGGACGGGAACTAATGAAAAACTGTTTTTT. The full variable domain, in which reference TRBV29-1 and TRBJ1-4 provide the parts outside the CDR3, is SAVISQKPSRDICQRGTSLTIQCQVDSQVTMMFWYRQQPGQSLTLIATANQGSEATYESGFVIDKFPISRPNLTFSTLTVSNMSPEDSSIYLCSVIGQGTGTNEKLFFGSGTQLSVL.

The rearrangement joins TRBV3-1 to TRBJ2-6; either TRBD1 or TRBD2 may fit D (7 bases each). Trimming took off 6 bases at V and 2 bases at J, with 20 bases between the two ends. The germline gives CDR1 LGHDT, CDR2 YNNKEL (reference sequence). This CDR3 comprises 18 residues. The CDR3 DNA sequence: TGTGCCAGCAGTTCCGGACTAGGGGGCGCCCCTGGGGCCAACGTCCTGACTTTC. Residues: CASSSGLGGAPGANVLTF.

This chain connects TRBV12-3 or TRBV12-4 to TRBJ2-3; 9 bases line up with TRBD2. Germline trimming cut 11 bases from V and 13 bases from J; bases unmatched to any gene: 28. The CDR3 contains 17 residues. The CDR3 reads CAPPKGQKREEGDSEYF. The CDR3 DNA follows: TGTGCCCCCCCTAAAGGACAGAAGCGGGAGGAAGGAGATTCGGAGTATTTT.

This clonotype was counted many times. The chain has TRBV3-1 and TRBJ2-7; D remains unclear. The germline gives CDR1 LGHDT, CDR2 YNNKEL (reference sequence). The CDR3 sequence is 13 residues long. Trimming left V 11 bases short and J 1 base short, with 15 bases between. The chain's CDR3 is CAPPGKGSYEQYF. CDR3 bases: TGTGCCCCTCCCGGAAAAGGGTCCTACGAGCAGTACTTC.

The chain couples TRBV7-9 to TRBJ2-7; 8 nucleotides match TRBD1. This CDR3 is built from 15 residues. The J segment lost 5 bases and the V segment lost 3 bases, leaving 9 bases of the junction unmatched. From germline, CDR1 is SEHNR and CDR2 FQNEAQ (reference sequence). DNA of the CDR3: TGTGCCAGCAGCTTTCGACAGGGGCCTGTCAACGAGCAGTACTTC. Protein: CASSFRQGPVNEQYF.

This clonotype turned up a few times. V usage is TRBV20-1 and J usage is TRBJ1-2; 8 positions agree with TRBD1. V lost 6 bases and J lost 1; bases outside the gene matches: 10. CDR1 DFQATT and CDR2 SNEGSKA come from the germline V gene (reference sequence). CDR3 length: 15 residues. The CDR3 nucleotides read TGCAGTGCAGTTCCTAGGACAGGGCATAACTATGGCTACACCTTC. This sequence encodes CSAVPRTGHNYGYTF.

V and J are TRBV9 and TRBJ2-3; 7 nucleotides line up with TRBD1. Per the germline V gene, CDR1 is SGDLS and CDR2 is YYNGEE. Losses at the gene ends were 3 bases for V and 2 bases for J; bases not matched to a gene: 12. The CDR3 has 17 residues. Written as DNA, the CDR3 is TGTGCCAGCAGCGCCTACTCCGGGACAGAGAACACAGATACGCAGTATTTT. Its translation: CASSAYSGTENTDTQYF.

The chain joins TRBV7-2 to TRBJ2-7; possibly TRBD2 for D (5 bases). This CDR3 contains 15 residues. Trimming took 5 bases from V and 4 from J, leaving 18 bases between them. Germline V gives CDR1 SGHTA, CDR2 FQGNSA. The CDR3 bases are TGTGCCAGCAGCCCCCTACTAGGTTCCGGGTACGAGCAGTACTTC. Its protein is CASSPLLGSGYEQYF. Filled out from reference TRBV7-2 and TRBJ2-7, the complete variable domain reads GAGVSQSPSNKVTEKGKDVELRCDPISGHTALYWYRQSLGQGLEFLIYFQGNSAPDKSGLPSDRFSAERTGGSVSTLTIQRTQQEDSAVYLCASSPLLGSGYEQYFGPGTRLTVT.

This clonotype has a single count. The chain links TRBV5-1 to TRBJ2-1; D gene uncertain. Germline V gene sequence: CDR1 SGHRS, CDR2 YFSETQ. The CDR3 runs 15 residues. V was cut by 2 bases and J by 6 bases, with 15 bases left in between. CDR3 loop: CASSFSPQLSNEQFF. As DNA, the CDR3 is TGCGCCAGCAGCTTCTCGCCGCAGCTATCCAATGAGCAGTTCTTC.

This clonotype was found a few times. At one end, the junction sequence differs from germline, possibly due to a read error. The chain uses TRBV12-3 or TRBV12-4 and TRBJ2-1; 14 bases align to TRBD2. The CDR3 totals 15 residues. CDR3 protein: CAGSPGLAGAPYQFF. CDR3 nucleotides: TGTGCCGGCAGCCCGGGACTAGCGGGGGCCCCTTACCAGTTCTTC.

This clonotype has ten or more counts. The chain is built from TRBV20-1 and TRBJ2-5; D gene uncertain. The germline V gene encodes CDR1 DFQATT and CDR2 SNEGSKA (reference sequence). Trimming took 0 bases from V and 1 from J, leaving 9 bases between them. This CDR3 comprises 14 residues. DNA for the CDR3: TGCAGTGCTAGAGATGAACTCATCCAAGAGACCCAGTACTTC. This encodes CSARDELIQETQYF.

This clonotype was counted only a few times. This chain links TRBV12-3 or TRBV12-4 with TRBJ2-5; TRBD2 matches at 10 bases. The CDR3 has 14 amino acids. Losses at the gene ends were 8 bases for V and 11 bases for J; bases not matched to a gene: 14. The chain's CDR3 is CASGLAGAYNEQYF. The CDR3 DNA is TGTGCCAGCGGGCTAGCGGGAGCCTACAATGAGCAGTACTTC.

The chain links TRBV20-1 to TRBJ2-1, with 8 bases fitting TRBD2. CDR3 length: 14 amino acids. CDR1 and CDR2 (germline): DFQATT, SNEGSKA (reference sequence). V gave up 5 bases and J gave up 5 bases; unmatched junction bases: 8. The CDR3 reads CSAGTRVPHNEQFF. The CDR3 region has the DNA TGCAGTGCTGGGACTAGAGTCCCCCACAATGAGCAGTTCTTC.

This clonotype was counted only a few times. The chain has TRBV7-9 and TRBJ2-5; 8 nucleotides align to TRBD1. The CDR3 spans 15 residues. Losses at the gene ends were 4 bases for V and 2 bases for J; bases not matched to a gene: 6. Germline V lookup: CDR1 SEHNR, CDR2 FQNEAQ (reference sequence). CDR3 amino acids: CASSSPRGRQETQYF. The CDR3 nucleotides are TGTGCCAGCAGCTCTCCCAGGGGGCGACAAGAGACCCAGTACTTC.

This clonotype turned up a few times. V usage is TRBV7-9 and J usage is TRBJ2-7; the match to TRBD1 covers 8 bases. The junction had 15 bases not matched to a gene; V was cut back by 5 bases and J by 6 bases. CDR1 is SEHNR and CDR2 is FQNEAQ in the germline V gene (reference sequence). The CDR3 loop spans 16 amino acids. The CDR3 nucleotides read TGTGCCAGCAGCCGGATCTACAGGGGGTCTCTCGGCGAGCAGTACTTC. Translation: CASSRIYRGSLGEQYF.

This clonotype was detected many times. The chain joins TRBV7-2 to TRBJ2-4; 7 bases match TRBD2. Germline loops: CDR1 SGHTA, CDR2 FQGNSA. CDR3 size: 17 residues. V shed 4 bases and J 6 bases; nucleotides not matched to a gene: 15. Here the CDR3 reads CASSWDLLAAGGNIQYF. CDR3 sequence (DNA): TGTGCCAGCAGCTGGGATCTGCTAGCGGCGGGCGGAAACATTCAGTACTTC.

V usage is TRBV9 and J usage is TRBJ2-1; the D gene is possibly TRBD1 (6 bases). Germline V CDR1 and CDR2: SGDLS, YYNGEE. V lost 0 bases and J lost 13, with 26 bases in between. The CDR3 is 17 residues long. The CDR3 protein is CASSVAIRGVSQETQFF. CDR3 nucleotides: TGTGCCAGCAGCGTAGCCATCAGGGGCGTTAGTCAAGAGACCCAGTTCTTC. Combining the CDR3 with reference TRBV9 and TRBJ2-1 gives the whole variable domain DSGVTQTPKHLITATGQRVTLRCSPRSGDLSVYWYQQSLDQGLQFLIQYYNGEERAKGNILERFSAQQFPDLHSELNLSSLELGDSALYFCASSVAIRGVSQETQFFGPGTRLTVL.

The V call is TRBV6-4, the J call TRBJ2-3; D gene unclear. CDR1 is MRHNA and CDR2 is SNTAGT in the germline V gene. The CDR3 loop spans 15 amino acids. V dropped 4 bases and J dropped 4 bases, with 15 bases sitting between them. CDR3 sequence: CASSADRYSADTQYF. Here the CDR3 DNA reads TGTGCCAGCAGTGCGGACCGCTATTCCGCAGATACGCAGTATTTT.